Sequencing of this T cell receptor (beta chain) was carried out in a study of blood T cell repertoires in COVID-19. Across the study: Sources were T cells, B-cell-depleted T cells, or PBMCs; the material itself was cDNA or gDNA.

Trimming took off 7 bases at V and 3 bases at J, with 12 bases between the two ends. This CDR3 spans 13 amino acids. Germline V lookup: CDR1 MNHEY, CDR2 SVGAGI. This clone has only a few counts. Assay: immunoSEQ multiplex PCR; the TCRdb copy retains only in-frame clones and omits some. The data contain 55,000 to 70,000 clones, 80% to 90% of them singletons. This chain uses TRBV6-5 with TRBJ1-1; D is unclear. What was sequenced was peripheral blood. The source is a man aged 80 or over with acute or convalescent COVID-19. CDR3 loop: CASTPSGDTEAFF. As DNA, the CDR3 is TGTGCCAGCACCCCTAGTGGAGACACTGAAGCTTTCTTT.